Below are 11 T cell receptor beta chains sequenced from a single sample in a study of CD8 T cells in Susac syndrome. Reverse transcription of roughly 0.45 to 1 ug RNA was carried out with random hexamers. TCRdb passed the immunoSEQ multiplex PCR reads through MiXCR, listing each CDR3 protein once. Among roughly 75,000 distinct CDR3 sequences listed, 93% were seen once. Sequenced input: CD4+ T cells from PBMCs. These receptor sequences come from a human donor with Susac syndrome.

This chain links TRBV7-3 with TRBJ2-1, with 11 positions matching TRBD1. The germline V gene encodes CDR1 SGHTA and CDR2 FQGTGA. Trimming removed 5 bases from V and 13 bases from J; junction bases left unmatched: 10. The length of the CDR3 is 14 residues. CDR3 loop: CASSRTDRGQRQFF. CDR3 DNA sequence: TGTGCCAGCAGCCGCACGGACAGGGGGCAACGTCAGTTCTTC. Based on the CDR3 plus reference TRBV7-3 and TRBJ2-1, the full variable domain is GAGVSQTPSNKVTEKGKYVELRCDPISGHTALYWYRQSLGQGPEFLIYFQGTGAADDSGLPNDRFFAVRPEGSVSTLKIQRTERGDSAVYLCASSRTDRGQRQFFGPGTRLTVL.

The rearrangement joins TRBV6-6 to TRBJ1-6, with 8 bases that match TRBD1. With 6 bases clipped from V and 5 bases from J, the junction kept 6 bases outside the gene matches. CDR1 MNHNY and CDR2 SVGAGI come from the germline V gene (reference sequence). CDR3 size: 15 residues. Here the CDR3 reads CASRGQGSDNSPLHF. The CDR3 nucleotides are TGTGCCAGCAGAGGACAGGGCTCGGATAATTCACCCCTCCACTTT.

In its sample, this clonotype was seen once. The chain recombines TRBV9 with TRBJ2-3; 7 bases are a match to TRBD2. This CDR3 is 15 amino acids long. Germline V gives CDR1 SGDLS, CDR2 YYNGEE. The V segment lost 0 bases and the J segment 1 base; nucleotides outside the gene matches: 2. CDR3 nucleotides: TGTGCCAGCAGCGTAGACAGCGGGGGCACAGATACGCAGTATTTT. This gives the protein CASSVDSGGTDTQYF.

The chain has TRBV29-1 and TRBJ1-5; 7 bases agree with TRBD1. J was trimmed by 1 base and V by 4 bases; bases with no gene match: 1. The CDR3 has 13 amino acids. Per the germline V gene, CDR1 is SQVTM and CDR2 is ANQGSEA. The CDR3 nucleotides are TGCAGCGTTGCACAGGGGAGCAATCAGCCCCAGCATTTT. This gives the protein CSVAQGSNQPQHF. The whole variable domain, remainder taken from reference TRBV29-1 and TRBJ1-5, is SAVISQKPSRDICQRGTSLTIQCQVDSQVTMMFWYRQQPGQSLTLIATANQGSEATYESGFVIDKFPISRPNLTFSTLTVSNMSPEDSSIYLCSVAQGSNQPQHFGDGTRLSIL.

V usage is TRBV30 and J usage is TRBJ1-4, with D maybe TRBD1 (5 bases). CDR1 GTSNPN and CDR2 SVGIG come from the germline V gene (reference sequence). Trimming removed 5 bases from V and 7 bases from J, with 11 bases in between. This CDR3 has 12 residues. CDR3 in DNA: TGTGCCTGGGGCCGGGGCCTTGAAAAACTGTTTTTT. Amino acids: CAWGRGLEKLFF.

This chain links TRBV7-2 with TRBJ1-2, with D maybe TRBD1 (5 bases). The CDR3 length is 14 residues. V shed 0 bases and J shed 4 bases, with 9 bases lying between them. The germline gives CDR1 SGHTA, CDR2 FQGNSA. CDR3 bases: TGTGCCAGCAGCTTAGCGGGGCAAGGCTATGGCTACACCTTC. It yields the protein CASSLAGQGYGYTF.

V and J are TRBV19 and TRBJ2-3; no definite D call. Germline V gene sequence: CDR1 LNHDA, CDR2 SQIVND (reference sequence). V was pared by 0 bases and J by 2 bases, with 6 bases between. The CDR3 runs to 14 residues. CDR3 DNA: TGTGCCAGTAGTATAGATCAAGACACAGATACGCAGTATTTT. Its protein is CASSIDQDTDTQYF.

CDR3: CSARQPNTGELFF. The CDR3 nucleotides are TGCAGTGCTAGACAGCCGAACACCGGGGAGCTGTTTTTT. The V gene is TRBV20-1, the J gene TRBJ2-2; D unresolved. The V gene's germline CDR1 is DFQATT and CDR2 SNEGSKA (reference sequence). The CDR3 extends over 13 amino acids. V lost 2 bases and J 0 bases, leaving 4 bases between the germline ends.

The V and J genes are TRBV7-8 and TRBJ2-5; TRBD2 aligns across 10 bases. The V gene's germline CDR1 is SGHVS and CDR2 FQNEAQ. Trimming at V came to 2 bases and at J to 3 bases, leaving 9 bases not matched to a gene. CDR3 length: 17 amino acids. CDR3 in amino acids: CASSLKTRAGGEETQYF. The CDR3 DNA follows: TGTGCCAGCAGCTTAAAGACGAGAGCGGGGGGGGAAGAGACCCAGTACTTC.

This sequence joins TRBV9 and TRBJ1-2; D unresolved. CDR1 and CDR2 (germline): SGDLS, YYNGEE. CDR3 size: 13 residues. V was clipped by 4 bases and J by 4 bases, with 11 bases between them. CDR3 region: CASSPGLGYGYTF. Written as DNA, the CDR3 is TGTGCCAGCAGCCCAGGCCTAGGCTATGGCTACACCTTC.

V and J are TRBV4-2 and TRBJ2-7; TRBD1 matches at 7 bases. J lost 1 base, V lost 1 base, and 7 bases had no gene match. Germline V gene lookup returns CDR1 LGHNA and CDR2 YNFKEQ. The CDR3 has 16 amino acids. The CDR3 here is CASSQGERDRSYEQYF. The CDR3 DNA reads as TGTGCCAGCAGCCAAGGGGAACGGGACAGATCCTACGAGCAGTACTTC.